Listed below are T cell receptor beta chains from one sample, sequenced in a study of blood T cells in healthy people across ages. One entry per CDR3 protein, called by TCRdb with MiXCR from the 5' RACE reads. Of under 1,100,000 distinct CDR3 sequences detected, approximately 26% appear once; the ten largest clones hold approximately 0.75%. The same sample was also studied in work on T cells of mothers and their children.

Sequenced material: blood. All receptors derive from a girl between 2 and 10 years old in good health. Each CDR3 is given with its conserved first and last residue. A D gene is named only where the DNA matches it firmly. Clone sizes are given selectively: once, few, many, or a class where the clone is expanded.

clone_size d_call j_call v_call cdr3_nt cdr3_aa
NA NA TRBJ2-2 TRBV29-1 TGCAGCGTTGGGCAGGTCTACGCCGGGGAGCTGTTTTTT CSVGQVYAGELFF
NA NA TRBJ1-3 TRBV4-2 TGTGCCAGCAGCCAAGATATGGGGGCTGGAAACACCATATATTTT CASSQDMGAGNTIYF
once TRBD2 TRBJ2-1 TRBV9 TGTGCCAGCAGCGTAGGCGGGGGGGCGGAGGTTAATGAGCAGTTCTTC CASSVGGGAEVNEQFF
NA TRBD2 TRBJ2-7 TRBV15 TGTGCCACCAGCAGAGATCTCGGGAGGAGCGGGAGAAGCTACGAGCAGTACTTC CATSRDLGRSGRSYEQYF
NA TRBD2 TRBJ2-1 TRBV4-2 TGTGCCAGCAGCTCCCGGACTAGCGGGAGTGTGGATGAGCAGTTCTTC CASSSRTSGSVDEQFF
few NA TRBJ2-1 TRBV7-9 TGTGCCAGCAGCTTAGCCGGCAGGGGTAAGATCTTC CASSLAGRGKIF
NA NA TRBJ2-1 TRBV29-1 TGCAGCTTCGAATGGGTTGATGGTGAGCAGTTCTTC CSFEWVDGEQFF
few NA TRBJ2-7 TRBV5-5 TGTGCCAGCAGCTTCGACAGTCCCTACGAGCAGTACTTC CASSFDSPYEQYF
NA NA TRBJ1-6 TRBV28 TGTGCCAGCTACGAGGAAGTGGATAATTCACCCCTCCACTTT CASYEEVDNSPLHF
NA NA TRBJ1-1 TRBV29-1 TGCAGCGGCTGGACTACTGAAGCTTTATTT CSGWTTEALF
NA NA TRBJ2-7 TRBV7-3 TGTGCCAGCAGCTTACGCGGCCAGGAGTCCGAGCAGTACTTC CASSLRGQESEQYF
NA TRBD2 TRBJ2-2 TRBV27 TGTGCCAGCAGTTTGAGTCTAGCGGGCACCGGGGAGCTGTTTTTT CASSLSLAGTGELFF
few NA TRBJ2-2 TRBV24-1 TGTGCCACCAGTAGAGCAAGGAACACCGGGGAGCTGTTTTTT CATSRARNTGELFF
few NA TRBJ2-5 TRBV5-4 TGTGCCAGCAGCTTACTAGATTGGGGGGAGACCCAGTACTTC CASSLLDWGETQYF
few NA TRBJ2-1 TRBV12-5 TGTGCTAGTGGTTTGGTAGTGAACCACAATGAGCAGTTCTTC CASGLVVNHNEQFF
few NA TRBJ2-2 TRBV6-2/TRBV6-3 TGTGCCAGCAAGACCATCACCGGGGAGCTGTTTTTT CASKTITGELFF
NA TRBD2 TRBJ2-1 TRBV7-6 TGTGCCAGCAGCTCGGACCTTCTAGCGGGGGAAAACAATGAGCAGTTCTTC CASSSDLLAGENNEQFF
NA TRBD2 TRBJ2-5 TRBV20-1 TGCAGTGCCACTCTAGCGGGAGGCTACGAGCAGTATTTC CSATLAGGYEQYF
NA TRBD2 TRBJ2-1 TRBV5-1 TGCGCCAGCACTAGCGGGAGCGGGAATGAGCAGTTCTTC CASTSGSGNEQFF
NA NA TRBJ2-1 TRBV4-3 TGCGCCAGCAGCCAAACGGGTCGGGGCGGATTCTACAATGAGCAGTTCTTC CASSQTGRGGFYNEQFF
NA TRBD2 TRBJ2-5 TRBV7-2 TGTGCCAGCAGCTATGGACTAGCGGGAGACCGGTTCTTC CASSYGLAGDRFF
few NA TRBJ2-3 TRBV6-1 TGTGCCAGCGGACTATTCACAGATACGCAGTATTTT CASGLFTDTQYF
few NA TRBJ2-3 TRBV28 TGTGCCAGCACACTAGGGACAGATACGCAGTATTTT CASTLGTDTQYF
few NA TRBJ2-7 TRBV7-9 TGTGCCAGCAGCTTATTACCTACGGGAGACACCCAGTACTTC CASSLLPTGDTQYF
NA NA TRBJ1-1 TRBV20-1 TGCAGTGCCAGCCCCCTAGAACAGAACACTGAAGCTTTCTTT CSASPLEQNTEAFF
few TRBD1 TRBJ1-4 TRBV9 TGTGCCAGCAGCGAACCCAGGGACAGGGAGAGTAATGAAAAACTGTTTTTT CASSEPRDRESNEKLFF
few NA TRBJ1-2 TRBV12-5 TGTGCTAGTGGACAGGGAAACGACACAGGGAACGGCTACACCTTC CASGQGNDTGNGYTF
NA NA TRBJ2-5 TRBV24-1 TGTGCCACCAGTGATCCCAGAGCACTCCAAGAGACCCAGTACTTC CATSDPRALQETQYF
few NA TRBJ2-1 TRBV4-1 TGCGCCAGCAGCCAAGGCCCGGGGGCTTCCTACAATGAGCAGTTCTTC CASSQGPGASYNEQFF
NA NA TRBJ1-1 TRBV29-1 TGCAGCGACGGACAGCTCATGAACACTGAAGCTTTCTTT CSDGQLMNTEAFF
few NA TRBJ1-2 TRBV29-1 TGCAGCCTTGACGCGACAGCGGGAGGCTACACCTTC CSLDATAGGYTF
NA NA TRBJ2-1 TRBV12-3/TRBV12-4 TGTGCCAGCAGGTCTTTGGCTAGTTCAGACGATGAGCAGTTCTTC CASRSLASSDDEQFF
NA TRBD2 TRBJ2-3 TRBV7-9 TGTGCCAGCAGCATACTAGCGGGGCCCCAACTTCTCACAGATACGCAGTATTTT CASSILAGPQLLTDTQYF
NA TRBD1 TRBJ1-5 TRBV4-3 TGCGCCAGCAGCCAGGACAGGGACGAAGGTCAGCCCCAGCATTTT CASSQDRDEGQPQHF
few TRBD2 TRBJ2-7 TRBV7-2 TGTGCCAGCAGCCCCTGGGGAGCGGGACTTTCCTACGAGCAGTACTTC CASSPWGAGLSYEQYF
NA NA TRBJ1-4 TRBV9 TGTGCCAGCAGCGTCAACCTGCAGGGCCAGGAGGAAAAACTGTTTTTT CASSVNLQGQEEKLFF
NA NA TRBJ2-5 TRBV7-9 TGTGCCAGCAGCTTACCTAGCGAGCAAGAGACCCAGTACTTC CASSLPSEQETQYF
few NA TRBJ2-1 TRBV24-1 TGTGCCACCAGTGATCCCGGGACTCGAAGGCCTCATGAGCAGTTCTTC CATSDPGTRRPHEQFF
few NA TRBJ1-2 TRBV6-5 TGTGCCAGCAGTCCCGCGGGCGCTAACTATGGCTACACCTTC CASSPAGANYGYTF
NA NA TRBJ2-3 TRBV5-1 TGCGCCAGCAGCTCGGGGACGGTCGCCCCTAGCACAGATACGCAGTATTTT CASSSGTVAPSTDTQYF